This record looks at one T cell receptor (beta chain) sequence and its context. Its antigen is unknown. Base qualities are not at hand, and no much larger clone is one base apart. V was cut back by 1 base and J by 0 bases, leaving a gap of 7 bases between them. As encoded in the germline V gene, CDR1 is SNHLY while CDR2 is FYNNEI. Its CDR3 holds 15 amino acids, cysteine through phenylalanine. Left in the record is the CDR3 DNA by itself, 45 bases read in frame from the first base. The cohort comprised under 700 healthy bone marrow donors. At the time of sampling, every cohort member was nominally healthy, though immune exposures that went unrecorded were likely present. CMV serostatus was positive for more than 250 and negative for about 55% of the 666 cohort members, and was not recorded for this donor. Each donor provided a peripheral blood sample, and peripheral blood mononuclear cells were used for TCR beta sequencing. Genomic DNA was extracted from the blood cell samples with the Qiagen DNeasy Blood Extraction Kit.

Libraries were made using the immunoSEQ multiplex PCR assay. For the multiplex PCR, a mixture combining 60 forward primers for TCR Vbeta segments and 13 reverse primers for TCR Jbeta segments was used. The CDR3 region of rearranged TCR beta genes was amplified from genomic DNA by a multiplex PCR assay. On the Illumina HiSeq System, the amplified TCR beta libraries were sequenced as 87-base-pair reads. Concerning the study's data processing: Across the 700 or so repertoires, a later analysis counted 80 million or so unique TCR beta chains, about 10 million of which were shared by at least two donors. A nearest-neighbor algorithm error-corrected the raw reads and collapsed the reads into unique sequences, merging closely related sequences to remove PCR and sequencing errors. V, D and J gene segments were assigned by aligning CDR3 sequences to IMGT reference sequences. For a sequence to be retained, a match of at least six nucleotides was required to both a V gene segment and a J gene segment. A rearrangement was called productive if the CDR3 had no stop codons and remained in frame with V and J, and every other rearrangement was called non-productive. CDR3 was defined by IMGT convention, running from the second conserved V-encoded cysteine to the conserved J-encoded phenylalanine. The earlier analysis of about 610 of the donors excluded any sequence lacking an unambiguous match to a single V gene segment. An earlier analysis of a few hundred of the donors classified V segments as functional when productive rearrangements were above 56.7% and as segregating when the standard deviation between donors was above 5%. To diagnose cytomegalovirus status from the catalog of TCR beta chain sequences, a statistical classification framework was built. V and J gene assignment, in a later analysis, came from comparing TCR nucleotide sequences with IMGT/GENE-DB human TR gene sequences. The TCRdist pipeline was used in a later analysis to assign CDR3 sequences and most-parsimonious VDJ recombination scenarios. In a later analysis, every TCR beta chain was defined by the combination of its CDR3 amino acid sequence and its V-gene family, and reads without a unique V-gene family were dropped. As a way to deal with suspected cross-contamination and a sequencing artifact, a later analysis dropped hundreds of nucleotide sequences that were highly shared and had low generation probability. In a later analysis, a clonal expansion index for each public chain was calculated from normalized within-repertoire ranks of inferred template counts. A later analysis computed generation probabilities with a VDJ recombination model fitted to out-of-frame rearrangements, and checked the results against IGoR. In a later analysis, TCR-TCR, TCR-HLA and TCR-CMV co-occurrence was scored with hypergeometric tests, and a repertoire-size bias correction was applied to TCR pairs. False discovery rates were estimated in a later analysis by permuting HLA or CMV assignments 20 times. A later analysis grouped co-occurring TCRs with DBSCAN, adding TCRdist sequence similarity when clustering within HLA-allele-positive subsets. Repertoires with fewer than 30,000 or more than 120,000 public chains were left out of co-occurrence clustering, as were roughly five repertoires with anomalous nucleotide sharing. TCRdb provides this immuneACCESS table in a form limited to in-frame rearrangements. Some clones are lacking; in checked studies, under half of them reflect an unresolved V gene, and why the rest are absent is not known. The D gene and trimming were derived from the DNA, and the V and J assignments and clone size from that table. The sample table holds approximately 120,000 clones, of which 60% to 80% were seen once. 2% to 2.5% of the sample comes from the top ten.

These data belong to a study of cytomegalovirus exposure and HLA in healthy donors (dated by TCRdb to 2016 to 2017). Regarding the complete study: In an earlier analysis of approximately 640 of the donors, around 290 Gb of sequence data and approximately 120 million unique TCR beta sequences from 150 million to 200 million T cells were reported. Approximately 310 gigabases of sequencing data and tens of millions of unique TCR sequences were included in an early release covering 550 to 650 HLA-typed donors. A later genetic analysis took genome-wide SNP genotypes for 398 of the 666 donors and used that subset as a discovery cohort. Class I and class II HLA loci were covered by the typing at four-digit resolution. A later analysis re-analyzed previously published TCR beta repertoires from roughly 690 donors and added high-resolution HLA genotyping to study TCR occurrence patterns. The number of typed donors differed by locus: roughly 620-640 for A, B, C, DRB1 and DQB1; some 540 for DQA1; over 600 for DPA1; and some 470 for DPB1. Because of strong linkage in the cohort, roughly five DR-DQ haplotypes were treated as single units for association and clustering. A separate validation cohort of 100 to 150 different subjects was used in addition to the roughly 720-subject first cohort. Using immunosequencing, the study profiled T cell repertoires from 550 to 750 subjects and related those repertoires to cytomegalovirus serostatus. In an earlier analysis of about 590 of the donors, high-throughput TCR beta sequencing was used to judge whether each TCR beta V gene segment behaved as functional or pseudogenic. Among roughly 400 genotyped donors of the cohort, an average of around 250,000 unique TCR beta nucleotide sequences was sequenced per donor, of which approximately 19% were non-productive. Rather than using new phenotypic data, the later analysis identified candidate immune exposures from TCR beta sequences and from how often those sequences occurred across donors. The genetic ancestry cluster associated with self-reported Caucasian donors included over 65% of the approximately 410 genotyped donors. The study aimed to test whether signatures of past pathogen exposure could be identified by cataloging public T cell receptors. Every discovery cohort repertoire had been produced on one sequencing platform. Donor age, sex, ethnicity and CMV serostatus were compiled alongside the repertoire data. The study combined high-throughput TCR immunosequencing, statistical association of individual TCRs with disease status, and machine learning to predict cytomegalovirus infection status.

General study outcomes and caveats: For the cohort, immune exposure information was limited to CMV serostatus. Linkage disequilibrium might explain the correlated functional status among segregating V segments, but an unknown experimental factor could not be ruled out. Roughly uniform sequencing depth across donors was assumed in presence/absence analyses, although this assumption may not hold. The classifier was reported to diagnose cytomegalovirus status with high specificity and sensitivity in both the original cohort and the validation cohort. In a later genetic analysis, fewer N-insertions in productive TCRs were reported among donors in an Asian-associated ancestry cluster than the roughly 700-donor mean. According to the authors, the approach could potentially be generalized to other disease states and immunological phenotypes. The earlier analysis of approximately 560 of the donors excluded some 16 rarely observed V segments, including chromosome 9 orphons, because counts were too low. In the study, around 150 TCR beta chains were listed as associated with cytomegalovirus. In vitro tests confirmed that a few of the cytomegalovirus-associated TCR beta chains recognize cytomegalovirus antigens. In a later analysis, TCR association rates were found to vary across HLA loci, with the most associated TCRs seen for DRB1 alleles and the fewest for HLA-C alleles. Some IMGT-functional V segments, including TRBV6-2 and TRBV6-3, could not be told apart with the 87-base-pair reads, so those segments were excluded. When HLA alleles, especially DR and DQ, strongly co-occurred, TCR associations were difficult to assign to individual alleles. The sequencing pipeline was judged likely to have produced a cluster of highly shared sequence variants as a technical artifact. In a later analysis, most CMV-associated TCR beta chains were found to appear HLA-restricted, with HLA associations seemingly driven largely by CMV exposure. Across donors, most TCR sequences were observed very rarely, whereas some public TCRs were present in many individuals. In a later analysis, several top co-occurrence clusters were reported to appear linked to parvovirus B19, influenza, CMV and Epstein-Barr virus. In an earlier analysis of around 600 of the donors, most TCR beta V segments were observed in productive rearrangements about 87% or about 30% of the time, broadly matching IMGT annotations. A later genetic analysis associated a missense DCLRE1C variant with V-gene and J-gene trimming of TCR beta chains, and an independent cohort replicated the association. At a false discovery rate of 0.05, a later analysis linked 15,000 to 20,000 TCR beta sequences to specific HLA alleles. Only TCR beta chains were sequenced in this cohort, and the absence of alpha or paired-chain data limited detectable features. HLA typing was unavailable for some donors at each locus, so association tests used only the typed subset. A later analysis found that HLA-associated TCR beta chains were more clonally expanded and had lower generation probabilities than equally common non-associated chains. A further reported finding was that TCR beta sequences accurately predicted the HLA-A and HLA-B alleles for most subjects in the first cohort.

This sequence originates from a human donor in good health. Material: PBMCs. Rearrangement joined TRBV2 to TRBJ2-1; possibly the D gene is TRBD1, per 5 matching bases. The bases are TGTGCCAGCAGTGAAGAGGGGATCTCCTACAATGAGCAGTTCTTC. This is translated as CASSEEGISYNEQFF.